Listed below are T cell receptor beta chains from one sample, sequenced in a study of vaccination and CD4 T cells after COVID-19. TCRdb recomputed calls from the PCR reads with MiXCR, one row per CDR3 protein. The table shows some 20,000 distinct CDR3 sequences, with over 45% occurring only once. Antigens of these TCRs are unknown. The specimen sequenced was cultured CD4+ T cells from blood. These receptors came from a human donor with COVID-19. Each CDR3 is given with its conserved first and last residue. D genes are given only for firm matches. Rows may omit the clone size; those that give it use once, few, many or a size class.

>.|TRBV6-2/TRBV6-3|TRBJ1-5|.
CASSQEFAQPQHF
TGTGCCAGCAGTCAGGAGTTTGCTCAGCCCCAGCATTTT
>.|TRBV6-1|TRBJ2-7|TRBD1
CASSQRRQGPFYEQYF
TGTGCCAGCAGTCAGCGACGACAGGGTCCGTTCTACGAGCAGTACTTC
>few|TRBV20-1|TRBJ2-3|TRBD2
CSATFSGGRTDTQYF
TGCAGTGCTACTTTCTCGGGGGGTCGCACAGATACGCAGTATTTT
>.|TRBV7-8|TRBJ1-4|.
CASSRTGGGEKLFF
TGTGCCAGCAGCCGTACCGGGGGGGGCGAAAAACTGTTTTTT
>.|TRBV24-1|TRBJ2-5|TRBD2
CATSHALAGVVTQYF
TGTGCCACCAGCCATGCCTTAGCGGGGGTTGTGACCCAGTACTTC
>.|TRBV6-4|TRBJ1-1|.
CASSSGPGNTEAFF
TGTGCCAGCAGTTCCGGGCCAGGGAACACTGAAGCTTTCTTT
>few|TRBV11-2|TRBJ2-2|.
CASSLVTTGELFF
TGTGCCAGCAGCTTAGTTACCACCGGGGAGCTGTTTTTT
>once|TRBV2|TRBJ2-3|.
CASSQGGRVRTDTQYF
TGTGCCAGCAGTCAGGGGGGCAGGGTCCGCACAGATACGCAGTATTTT
>.|TRBV7-2|TRBJ1-2|TRBD1
CASSQDRRGYGYTF
TGTGCCAGCAGCCAGGACAGGAGGGGCTATGGCTACACCTTC
>.|TRBV11-1|TRBJ2-2|.
CASGQRPGASGELFF
TGTGCCAGCGGCCAGAGGCCAGGCGCCTCCGGGGAGCTGTTTTTT
>.|TRBV5-4|TRBJ1-2|.
CASSLEGYPNYGYTF
TGTGCCAGCAGCTTGGAGGGGTACCCTAACTATGGCTACACCTTC
>.|TRBV25-1|TRBJ1-2|.
CASSDDFGGFPSYGYTF
TGTGCCAGCAGTGACGATTTCGGGGGGTTCCCATCCTATGGCTACACCTTC
>.|TRBV5-5|TRBJ1-1|.
CASSLGQRGGEAFF
TGTGCCAGCAGCTTGGGACAGAGGGGTGGTGAAGCTTTCTTT
>.|TRBV7-8|TRBJ1-3|.
CASSLAELVGNTIYF
TGTGCCAGCAGCTTAGCCGAGCTAGTGGGAAACACCATATATTTT
>.|TRBV7-2|TRBJ2-7|TRBD2
CASSQDLAGSLGF
TGTGCCAGCAGCCAAGATCTAGCGGGGTCTCTAGGCTTC
>.|TRBV7-2|TRBJ1-1|.
CASSRDSEAFF
TGTGCCAGCAGCCGCGACAGTGAAGCTTTCTTT
>.|TRBV24-1|TRBJ2-7|.
CATSDLTLGVRGVTDEQYF
TGTGCCACCAGTGATTTGACCCTTGGTGTTCGGGGCGTCACGGACGAGCAGTACTTC
>few|TRBV5-3|TRBJ2-5|.
CASSLVALRGGETQYF
TGTGCCAGCAGCTTGGTCGCGTTAAGAGGTGGGGAGACCCAGTACTTC
>few|TRBV20-1|TRBJ1-2|.
CSASSRSNYGYTF
TGCAGTGCTAGTTCCCGATCTAACTATGGCTACACCTTC
>.|TRBV9|TRBJ1-2|.
CASSVAFGVGYTF
TGTGCCAGCAGCGTAGCTTTCGGGGTTGGCTACACCTTC
>.|TRBV2|TRBJ1-2|.
CASTNQTSMYLCASSRPGAIGYTF
.
>once|TRBV6-1|TRBJ1-1|.
CASSDVAATNTEAFF
TGTGCCAGCAGTGACGTGGCAGCTACGAACACTGAAGCTTTCTTT
>.|TRBV20-1|TRBJ2-3|TRBD1
CSARAGTGVRADTQYF
TGCAGTGCTAGGGCCGGGACAGGGGTAAGGGCAGATACGCAGTATTTT
>few|TRBV18|TRBJ2-5|.
CASSLGIGTAQETQYF
TGTGCCAGCTCACTCGGAATCGGGACGGCTCAAGAGACCCAGTACTTC
>once|TRBV12-3/TRBV12-4|TRBJ1-6|.
CASSKRDFNDNSPLHF
TGTGCCAGCAGTAAAAGGGACTTCAACGACAATTCACCCCTCCACTTT
>.|TRBV6-1|TRBJ1-1|.
CATSRHELGDLEAFF
TGTGCCACCTCTCGGCATGAGTTGGGCGACCTTGAAGCTTTCTTT
>.|TRBV7-6|TRBJ2-2|.
CASSLSGADITGELFF
TGTGCCAGCAGCTTATCAGGGGCGGACATCACCGGGGAGCTGTTTTTT
>.|TRBV27|TRBJ2-1|TRBD2
CASSLPGGTQFF
TGTGCCAGCAGTCTGCCCGGGGGGACGCAGTTCTTC
>.|TRBV29-1|TRBJ1-5|.
CSVGGVNQPQHF
TGCAGCGTTGGTGGGGTCAATCAGCCCCAGCATTTT
>.|TRBV5-1|TRBJ2-1|.
CASSLAPFGNEQFF
TGCGCCAGCAGCTTGGCTCCGTTTGGGAATGAGCAGTTCTTC
>.|TRBV6-5|TRBJ1-5|.
CASSYFRDQPQHF
TGTGCCAGCAGTTACTTCAGAGATCAGCCCCAGCATTTT
>few|TRBV29-1|TRBJ1-6|.
CSVGLGVGSPLHF
TGCAGCGTTGGACTTGGGGTCGGTTCACCCCTCCACTTT
>few|TRBV25-1|TRBJ1-6|TRBD1
CATAGTGGTSPLHF
TGTGCCACTGCCGGAACAGGGGGAACATCACCCCTCCACTTT
>.|TRBV20-1|TRBJ1-6|.
CSARVPGLGNSPLHF
TGCAGTGCTAGAGTCCCGGGCTTAGGTAATTCACCCCTCCACTTT
>.|TRBV7-2|TRBJ1-4|.
CASSPQVTNEKLFF
TGTGCCAGCAGCCCTCAGGTGACTAATGAAAAACTGTTTTTT
>.|TRBV19|TRBJ1-2|.
CASLDRFLYGYTF
TGTGCCAGCTTGGACAGATTCCTCTATGGCTACACCTTC
>.|TRBV11-1|TRBJ1-1|.
CASTQGTGTEAFF
TGTGCCAGCACCCAGGGGACGGGGACTGAAGCTTTCTTT
>large|TRBV19|TRBJ1-6|.
CASSIWDTLAPLHF
TGTGCCAGTAGTATCTGGGACACTCTCGCACCCCTCCACTTT
>.|TRBV20-1|TRBJ2-7|TRBD1
CSARPGQGNYEQYF
TGCAGTGCTAGGCCGGGACAGGGTAACTACGAGCAGTACTTC
>.|TRBV4-2|TRBJ1-1|TRBD1
CASSGQENTEAFF
TGTGCCAGCAGCGGACAGGAGAACACTGAAGCTTTCTTT
>.|TRBV19|TRBJ2-2|TRBD2
CASSRVAGAITNTGELFF
TGTGCCAGTAGTCGGGTAGCGGGGGCCATAACGAACACCGGGGAGCTGTTTTTT
>.|TRBV6-1|TRBJ1-5|TRBD1
CASRIDRGSGQPQHF
TGTGCCAGCAGAATCGACAGGGGTAGTGGCCAGCCCCAGCATTTT